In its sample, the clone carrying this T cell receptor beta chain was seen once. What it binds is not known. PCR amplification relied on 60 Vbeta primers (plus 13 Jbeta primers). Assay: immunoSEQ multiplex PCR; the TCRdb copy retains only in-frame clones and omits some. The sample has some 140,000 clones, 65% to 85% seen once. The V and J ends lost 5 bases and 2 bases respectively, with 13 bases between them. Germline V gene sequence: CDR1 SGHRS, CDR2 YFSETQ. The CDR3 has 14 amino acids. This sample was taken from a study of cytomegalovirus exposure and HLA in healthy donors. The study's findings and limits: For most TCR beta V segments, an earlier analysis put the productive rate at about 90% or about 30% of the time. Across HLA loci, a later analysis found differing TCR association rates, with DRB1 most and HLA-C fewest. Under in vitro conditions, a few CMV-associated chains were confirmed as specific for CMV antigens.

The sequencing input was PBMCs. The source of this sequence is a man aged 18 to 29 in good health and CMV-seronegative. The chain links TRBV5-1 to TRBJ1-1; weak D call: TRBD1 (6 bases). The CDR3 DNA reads TGCGCCAGCAGGTTGACAGGTCTTAACACTGAAGCTTTCTTT. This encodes CASRLTGLNTEAFF.